This is a list of T cell receptor beta chains from one sample in a study of T cell responses to AZD1222 COVID-19 vaccine. TCRdb's copy holds only in-frame clones and misses some; the assay was immunoSEQ multiplex PCR. Of some 130,000 clones in the sample, about nine tenths are singletons; the top ten hold about 8.3%. The sample was peripheral blood, taken on day 0 of AZD1222 vaccination. The source of these receptors is an adult in good health. CDR3s include the opening cysteine and the closing phenylalanine or tryptophan. D genes are given only for firm matches. Clone size is shown for a subset of rows, as once, few, many or a class of expanded clone.

TRBJ2-4 - TRBV3-1/TRBV3-2 - CASSLNKNIQYF TGTGCCAGCAGCCTCAACAAAAACATTCAGTACTTC
TRBJ2-7 TRBD2 TRBV5-1 - CASRLGGATYEQYF TGCGCCAGTCGGCTCGGGGGGGCGACCTACGAGCAGTACTTC
TRBJ2-7 - TRBV19 - CASSVRDYEGYEQYF TGTGCCAGTAGTGTACGTGACTACGAGGGCTACGAGCAGTACTTC
TRBJ2-7 - TRBV30 - CAWMAGGDYEQYF TGTGCGTGGATGGCTGGGGGAGACTACGAGCAGTACTTC
TRBJ1-5 - TRBV6-6 few CATATTNQPQHF TGTGCCACTGCCACAACCAATCAGCCCCAGCATTTT
TRBJ1-4 - TRBV2 - CASSAKGGEKLFF TGTGCCAGCAGTGCGAAGGGCGGCGAAAAACTGTTTTTT
TRBJ2-5 - TRBV5-1 - CASSLGGADGETQYF TGCGCCAGCAGCTTGGGCGGAGCCGACGGAGAGACCCAGTACTTC
TRBJ1-5 - TRBV6-6 - CASSFSDSQPQHF TGTGCCAGCAGTTTCTCCGACAGTCAGCCCCAGCATTTT
TRBJ1-4 - TRBV11-2 - CASSLVGDNEKLFF TGTGCCAGCAGCTTAGTAGGGGATAATGAAAAACTGTTTTTT
TRBJ2-5 - TRBV7-2 - CASSLAHLETQYF TGTGCCAGCAGCTTAGCGCATCTAGAGACCCAGTACTTC
TRBJ2-3 - TRBV7-2 - CASSFISTDTQYF TGTGCCAGCAGCTTTATCTCCACAGATACGCAGTATTTT
TRBJ1-2 - TRBV10-3 - CAISETGYDGYTF TGTGCCATCAGTGAGACAGGGTATGACGGCTACACCTTC
TRBJ1-4 TRBD1 TRBV12-3/TRBV12-4 - CASRETGVGKLFF TGTGCCAGCAGGGAGACAGGGGTCGGGAAACTGTTTTTT
TRBJ2-3 - TRBV7-3 - CASSPQTSTDTQYF TGTGCCAGCAGCCCTCAGACTAGCACAGATACGCAGTATTTT
TRBJ1-4 - TRBV28 - CASSFGRNEKLFF TGTGCCAGCAGTTTCGGGAGGAACGAAAAACTGTTTTTT
TRBJ1-4 - TRBV18 - CASSPRGGGEKLFF TGTGCCAGCTCACCCAGGGGCGGGGGTGAAAAACTGTTTTTT
TRBJ1-3 - TRBV25-1 - CASSPGGRNTIYF TGTGCCAGCAGCCCTGGGGGGCGAAACACCATATATTTT
TRBJ1-2 TRBD1 TRBV18 - CASSPGTGRDGYTF TGTGCCAGCTCACCCGGGACAGGCCGGGATGGCTACACCTTC
TRBJ2-7 TRBD1 TRBV9 - CASSTGQGLGYEQYF TGTGCCAGCAGCACGGGACAGGGGCTGGGATACGAGCAGTACTTC
TRBJ1-5 - TRBV5-4 - CASSGGPVNQPQHF TGTGCCAGCAGCGGGGGACCGGTAAATCAGCCCCAGCATTTT
TRBJ2-2 - TRBV3-1/TRBV3-2 - CASSQQGTNTGELFF TGTGCCAGCAGCCAACAGGGGACCAACACCGGGGAGCTGTTTTTT
TRBJ1-5 - TRBV23-1 - CASSLGLCQPQHF TGCGCCAGCAGTCTGGGCCTTTGCCAGCCCCAGCATTTT
TRBJ1-1 - TRBV6-2/TRBV6-3 - CASSPSRQANTEAFF TGTGCCAGCAGCCCGAGCAGGCAGGCGAACACTGAAGCTTTCTTT
TRBJ1-5 - TRBV7-9 - CASSLDLERQPQHF TGTGCCAGCAGCTTAGATCTGGAAAGACAGCCCCAGCATTTT
TRBJ2-5 - TRBV5-1 - CASSLGWGEVETQYF TGCGCCAGCAGCTTGGGCTGGGGGGAGGTGGAGACCCAGTACTTC
TRBJ2-5 - TRBV7-6 - CASSAATGFGVTQYF TGTGCCAGCAGCGCAGCCACAGGGTTCGGCGTGACCCAGTACTTC
TRBJ2-6 - TRBV4-2 - CASSQPAGRGTGANVLTF TGTGCCAGCAGCCAACCGGCCGGCAGGGGAACTGGGGCCAACGTCCTGACTTTC
TRBJ2-2 TRBD1 TRBV29-1 - CSVGQGHTGELFF TGCAGCGTCGGACAGGGACATACCGGGGAGCTGTTTTTT
TRBJ1-1 - TRBV6-4 - CASSDSQGFEAFF TGTGCCAGCAGTGACTCTCAGGGTTTTGAAGCTTTCTTT
TRBJ1-5 - TRBV5-1 - CASSLAKGAGWDTNQPQHF TGCGCCAGCAGCTTGGCAAAAGGGGCAGGGTGGGACACCAATCAGCCCCAGCATTTT
TRBJ1-6 - TRBV20-1 - CSAGVDHNSPLHF TGCAGTGCTGGTGTGGATCATAATTCACCCCTCCACTTT
TRBJ2-1 - TRBV28 - CASSSFGEQFF TGTGCCAGCAGTTCCTTCGGCGAGCAGTTCTTC
TRBJ2-3 TRBD2 TRBV27 - CASSPGLAGGRTDTQYF TGTGCCAGCAGTCCCGGACTAGCGGGGGGGCGTACAGATACGCAGTATTTT
TRBJ1-1 - TRBV24-1 - CATSFGPNTEAFF TGTGCCACCAGTTTTGGGCCAAACACTGAAGCTTTCTTT
TRBJ1-5 - TRBV5-3 - CARSTLLGARDQPQHF TGTGCCAGAAGCACCCTCTTAGGGGCGCGAGATCAGCCCCAGCATTTT